The source of this TCR beta chain is a study of STAT5B mutations in CD4+ large granular lymphocyte leukemia. Assay used: immunoSEQ multiplex PCR; TCRdb lists only in-frame clones, some missing. The sample yields 45,000 to 50,000 clones, roughly 80% seen once. V was pared by 5 bases and J by 2 bases, with 15 bases between. The germline V gene has CDR1 LNHDA and CDR2 SQIVND (reference sequence). The CDR3 has 15 amino acids. Sequencing input: CD4+ T cells from blood buffy coats. This TCR was sampled from a human donor in good health. V usage is TRBV19 and J usage is TRBJ1-1; a possible D gene is TRBD1 (6 bases). CDR3 in amino acids: CASSALPGQNTEAFF. The CDR3 nucleotides read TGTGCCAGTAGTGCCTTACCGGGACAAAACACTGAAGCTTTCTTT.